This T cell receptor (beta chain) was profiled in a study of blood T cell repertoires in COVID-19 (dated by TCRdb to about 2020). At the level of the whole study: Samples covering the acute and convalescent phases of COVID-19 were provided by collaborators in the United States, Italy and Spain. The material from the prospective study consisted of cDNA or gDNA derived from T cells, B-cell-depleted T cells, or PBMCs. The dataset comprised deeply sampled blood TCRbeta repertoires from subjects exposed to, actively infected with, or recovered from COVID-19. The repertoires were made available in a free public database intended to serve as a resource for research on the immune response to SARS-CoV-2. Samples came from the ongoing ImmuneRACE study (first 160 participants) plus 1,254 subjects from 6 global collaborators. The sample metadata nearly always contained a de-identified subject ID, COVID-19 status, age in years and sex. Where HLA class I and class II types were available, the types were taken from metadata supplied by the sample provider, not from assay-based typing.

Whole blood was collected in K2EDTA tubes by collaborating institutions according to the institutions' own protocols. For TCRbeta analysis, collaborator samples were shipped as frozen whole blood, as isolated PBMCs, or as DNA extracted from either sample type. TCRbeta CDR3 regions were amplified from genomic DNA using the immunoSEQ Assay, a bias-controlled multiplex PCR. Concerning the study's data processing: The number of nucleated cells in each sample was estimated from the amplification of reference gene primers within the assay. To quantify the absolute abundance of each unique TCRbeta CDR3 rearrangement, sequence reads were collapsed and filtered. For each sample, productive Simpson clonality was calculated as the square root of Simpson's diversity index over productive rearrangements. The clones in this table, taken by TCRdb from immuneACCESS, are in-frame only. Not every clone is retained; where verified, under half of the shortfall comes from an unresolved V gene, and the cause of the rest is unknown. The DNA was the basis for D and trimming; V, J and clone size are from that table. Here the sample has about 120,000 clones; 80% to 85% occur a single time. The top ten hold approximately 3.9% of the sample.

Results the study describes overall, beyond this receptor: The amount of clinical and demographic metadata varied by source and participant and was provided uncurated.

V was cut back by 0 bases and J by 4 bases, leaving a gap of 13 bases between them. The germline V gene encodes CDR1 SGHAT and CDR2 FQNNGV. The CDR3 has 17 amino acids, counting the end cysteine and phenylalanine. Solely the CDR3 DNA is kept, with 51 bases framed from the first base. As regards this clone: Which antigen it targets is not known. No base quality information exists; no much larger clone differs at one position.

The source material was peripheral blood. The chain joins TRBV11-2 to TRBJ2-6; no D gene call is confident. This TCR was sampled from a woman aged 45-60 years with acute or convalescent COVID-19. The CDR3 region reads CASSLDRDSGGANVLTF. The DNA sequence is given as TGTGCCAGCAGCTTAGATCGCGACTCTGGCGGGGCCAACGTCCTGACTTTC.